These T cell receptor beta chains were read from a single sample in a study of vaccination and CD4 T cells after COVID-19. MiXCR, applied by TCRdb to the PCR reads, yields one record per CDR3 protein. The data hold under 25,000 distinct CDR3 sequences, with 60% to 85% observed a single time. The antigens these receptors bind are not known. The specimen comprised CD4+ T cells from blood, cultured in vitro, sampled after SARS-CoV-2 vaccination. The receptors shown here come from a human donor who received a COVID-19 vaccine. CDR3s include the opening cysteine and the closing phenylalanine or tryptophan. A D gene is named only where the DNA matches it firmly. Size is omitted from some rows. Given values are once, few, many or a class for expanded clones.

clone_size d_call j_call v_call cdr3_aa cdr3_nt
. . TRBJ2-5 TRBV10-3 CAISEGTSQETQYF TGTGCCATCAGTGAAGGGACTTCCCAAGAGACCCAGTACTTC
. TRBD1 TRBJ1-5 TRBV5-1 CASSWTGAENQPQHF TGCGCCAGCAGCTGGACAGGGGCCGAGAATCAGCCCCAGCATTTT
. . TRBJ2-7 TRBV18 CASSHPRSLPYEQYF TGTGCCAGCTCACATCCACGGAGCCTACCCTACGAGCAGTACTTC
. . TRBJ1-2 TRBV6-2/TRBV6-3 CASSLLRGSRGYTF TGTGCCAGCAGTCTCCTACGAGGGTCCCGTGGCTACACCTTC
. . TRBJ2-3 TRBV10-1 CASSESGSDTQYF TGCGCCAGCAGTGAATCAGGGTCGGATACGCAGTATTTT
. . TRBJ2-7 TRBV2 CASSKLASVTYEQYF TGTGCCAGCAGCAAACTAGCATCCGTCACCTACGAGCAGTACTTC
. . TRBJ2-5 TRBV20-1 CSAGTGFQETQYF TGCAGTGCTGGGACTGGGTTCCAAGAGACCCAGTACTTC
. TRBD2 TRBJ2-3 TRBV5-6 CATGLAGTDTQYF TGTGCTACCGGACTAGCGGGGACAGATACGCAGTATTTT
. . TRBJ1-4 TRBV24-1 CATSDRWEEKLFF TGTGCCACCAGTGACCGTTGGGAGGAAAAACTGTTTTTT
. TRBD1 TRBJ1-2 TRBV2 CASSEDRGAIGYTF TGTGCCAGCAGTGAAGACAGGGGCGCGATAGGCTACACCTTC
few . TRBJ2-2 TRBV20-1 CSADREGTGELFF TGCAGTGCCGACAGGGAGGGGACCGGGGAGCTGTTTTTT
. TRBD2 TRBJ2-3 TRBV7-8 CASSLALRAGASTDTQYF TGTGCCAGCAGCTTAGCGCTTAGAGCGGGGGCTAGCACAGATACGCAGTATTTT
. . TRBJ1-2 TRBV7-6 CASSLVRDGRNYGYTF TGTGCCAGCAGCTTAGTCCGGGACGGAAGAAACTATGGCTACACCTTC
. . TRBJ1-1 TRBV20-1 CSARRDWAEAFF TGCAGTGCTAGGCGTGATTGGGCTGAAGCTTTCTTT
. . TRBJ1-2 TRBV29-1 CSVAAQGGSSGYTF TGCAGCGTTGCCGCACAGGGAGGATCTAGCGGCTACACCTTC